These 4 T cell receptor beta chains were sequenced from one sample in a study of T cells in Graves' hyperthyroidism and ophthalmopathy. Amplification yielded TCR beta CDR3 regions, with RNA transcripts as the source. HTBI primers drove first-round RT-PCR of the TCR CDR3. TCRdb ran MiXCR on the multiplex PCR reads and lists one entry per CDR3 protein. The sample records 300,000 to 500,000 distinct CDR3 sequences, over 11% being singletons. The source material was blood. The receptors derive from a man between 45 and 60 years old with Graves' ophthalmopathy.

In its sample, this clonotype was seen many times. The rearrangement uses TRBV11-2 and TRBJ2-7, with D perhaps TRBD1 (5 bases). The V and J ends lost 0 bases and 2 bases respectively, with 14 bases between them. The CDR3 spans 16 residues. Germline V CDR1 and CDR2: SGHAT, FQNNGV. CDR3 protein: CASSLEPDSPPYEQYF. The CDR3 DNA sequence: TGTGCCAGCAGCTTAGAGCCCGACAGCCCTCCCTACGAGCAGTACTTC.

This clonotype was detected only a few times. This chain connects TRBV24-1 to TRBJ2-2; perhaps TRBD2 as D (6 bases). The CDR3 runs 14 residues. CDR1 and CDR2 from the germline V gene are KGHDR and SFDVKD. The V end lost 6 bases, the J end lost 3 bases, and 10 bases lay between the germline ends. CDR3 in DNA: TGTGCCACCAGTAAACGGGACTACACCGGGGAGCTGTTTTTT. This sequence encodes CATSKRDYTGELFF.

This clonotype has more than one count but fewer than ten. The chain is built from TRBV10-3 and TRBJ2-2; tentatively, D is TRBD2 (5 bases). Germline V gene lookup returns CDR1 ENHRY and CDR2 SYGVKD. The CDR3 consists of 14 residues. Trimming shortened V by 6 bases and J by 7 bases, and 15 bases separated the two germline ends. The CDR3 sequence is CAISWTVEFGELFF. CDR3 in DNA: TGTGCCATCAGCTGGACTGTTGAATTCGGGGAGCTGTTTTTT.

This clonotype was seen repeatedly, ten times or more. The rearrangement links TRBV11-1 to TRBJ2-7; weak D call: TRBD2 (6 bases). The CDR3 contains 12 residues. The germline V gene has CDR1 SGHAT and CDR2 FQDESV (reference sequence). The ends were cut back, 8 bases at V and 5 bases at J, with 13 bases in the middle. The CDR3 DNA reads as TGTGCCAGCCGAGCTAGCGCCCACGAGCAGTACTTC. Amino acid sequence: CASRASAHEQYF.